This is a list of T cell receptor beta chains from one sample in a study of OX40 agonist ivuxolimab in advanced cancers. TCRdb's copy holds only in-frame clones and misses some; the assay was immunoSEQ multiplex PCR. The repertoire has approximately 71,000 clones, about 82% of them found once; the top ten carry approximately 10%. The specimen comprised CD4+ or CD8+ T cells sorted from blood, sampled in a trial of the OX40 agonist ivuxolimab. The receptors shown here come from an adult with an advanced solid tumor such as melanoma, head and neck, liver or kidney cancer. CDR3s include the opening cysteine and the closing phenylalanine or tryptophan. D genes are given only for firm matches. A clone size is listed for some rows: how often the clone was seen (once, few, many), or a class if it is expanded.

. | TRBJ2-1 | TRBD1 | TRBV4-2 | CASSQEGGYSKQFF | TGTGCCAGCAGCCAAGAAGGGGGCTACTCAAAGCAGTTCTTC
. | TRBJ2-2 | . | TRBV7-2 | CASSHGQTGELFF | TGTGCCAGCAGCCACGGACAGACCGGGGAGCTGTTTTTT
. | TRBJ1-3 | TRBD1 | TRBV5-1 | CASSLQGAPGNTIYF | TGCGCCAGCAGCTTGCAGGGGGCGCCTGGAAACACCATATATTTT
. | TRBJ2-5 | . | TRBV6-6 | CASRPTGWEETQYF | TGTGCCAGCAGACCCACGGGGTGGGAAGAGACCCAGTACTTC
few | TRBJ1-2 | . | TRBV28 | CASRQTNYGYTF | TGTGCCAGCAGACAGACTAACTATGGCTACACCTTC
. | TRBJ2-2 | TRBD2 | TRBV5-4 | CASSLGGGSTGELFF | TGTGCCAGCAGCTTGGGCGGGGGTAGCACCGGGGAGCTGTTTTTT
. | TRBJ2-7 | . | TRBV14 | CASSPQGGPYEQYF | TGTGCCAGCAGCCCGCAGGGGGGCCCCTACGAGCAGTACTTC
. | TRBJ1-5 | . | TRBV19 | CASSIGFNQPQHF | TGTGCCAGTAGTATAGGGTTCAATCAGCCCCAGCATTTT
once | TRBJ2-6 | . | TRBV9 | CASSGRVLTF | TGTGCCAGCAGCGGCAGGGTCCTGACTTTC
. | TRBJ2-1 | . | TRBV28 | CASISGRIYNEQFF | TGTGCCAGCATCTCAGGTAGAATATACAATGAGCAGTTCTTC
. | TRBJ2-1 | TRBD2 | TRBV5-6 | CASSSITSGGISSYNEQFF | TGTGCCAGCAGCTCGATTACTAGCGGGGGAATAAGCTCCTACAATGAGCAGTTCTTC
. | TRBJ1-1 | . | TRBV15 | CATREGGAGRLEAFF | TGTGCCACCAGAGAGGGTGGCGCAGGGAGGCTTGAAGCTTTCTTT
few | TRBJ2-7 | TRBD1 | TRBV27 | CASSGQGSYEQYF | TGTGCCAGCAGTGGACAGGGGTCCTACGAGCAGTACTTC
. | TRBJ1-4 | . | TRBV7-2 | CASSLRGPATNEKLFF | TGTGCCAGCAGCTTAAGGGGCCCTGCAACTAATGAAAAACTGTTTTTT
. | TRBJ2-5 | . | TRBV7-9 | CASSLVGQETQYF | TGTGCCAGCAGCTTAGTGGGGCAAGAGACCCAGTACTTC
. | TRBJ1-3 | TRBD1 | TRBV6-1 | CASSDQGGGLGNTIYF | TGTGCCAGCAGTGACCAGGGAGGGGGCCTTGGAAACACCATATATTTT
. | TRBJ1-6 | TRBD1 | TRBV27 | CASRWTGGRSPLHF | TGTGCCAGCAGGTGGACAGGGGGGCGATCACCCCTCCACTTT
. | TRBJ2-5 | . | TRBV6-6 | CASSYRPSDVETQYF | TGTGCCAGCAGTTACCGGCCCTCCGATGTGGAGACCCAGTACTTC
. | TRBJ2-1 | TRBD2 | TRBV5-6 | CASSLPRLGTSGNNEQFF | TGTGCCAGCAGCTTACCCCGCCTTGGGACTAGCGGAAACAATGAGCAGTTCTTC
. | TRBJ2-7 | TRBD1 | TRBV10-1 | CASTYRGPYEQYF | TGCGCCAGCACGTACAGGGGGCCCTACGAGCAGTACTTC
. | TRBJ2-3 | . | TRBV29-1 | CSVNRMGTDTQYF | TGCAGCGTCAACCGAATGGGCACAGATACGCAGTATTTT
. | TRBJ2-3 | TRBD2 | TRBV5-1 | CASSLGLAGGADTQYF | TGCGCCAGCAGCTTGGGACTAGCGGGAGGGGCAGATACGCAGTATTTT
few | TRBJ1-1 | . | TRBV11-2 | CASSLMRNTEAFF | TGTGCCAGCAGCTTAATGAGGAACACTGAAGCTTTCTTT
. | TRBJ2-5 | . | TRBV5-4 | CASSLEPRQETQYF | TGTGCCAGCAGCTTGGAACCCCGCCAAGAGACCCAGTACTTC
. | TRBJ1-2 | . | TRBV19 | CASSTLDSYGYTF | TGTGCCAGTAGTACCCTGGACAGCTATGGCTACACCTTC
. | TRBJ2-5 | TRBD1 | TRBV28 | CASSPGGREQETQYF | TGTGCCAGCAGTCCAGGGGGCAGGGAACAAGAGACCCAGTACTTC
. | TRBJ2-5 | . | TRBV28 | CASSLRGQETQYF | TGTGCCAGCAGTTTGAGGGGGCAAGAGACCCAGTACTTC
once | TRBJ1-1 | . | TRBV7-9 | CASNLKDNTEAFF | TGTGCCAGCAACCTGAAGGATAACACTGAAGCTTTCTTT
. | TRBJ2-4 | . | TRBV21-1 | CASSNRDLLAKNIQYF | TGTGCCAGCAGCAACCGGGACTTACTAGCCAAAAACATTCAGTACTTC
. | TRBJ2-3 | . | TRBV28 | CASTIVGSTDTQYF | TGTGCCAGCACCATTGTAGGGAGCACAGATACGCAGTATTTT
. | TRBJ1-1 | . | TRBV9 | CASSVGENTEAFF | TGTGCCAGCAGCGTAGGAGAGAACACTGAAGCTTTCTTT
. | TRBJ2-3 | . | TRBV2 | CASSGRAAPTDTQYF | TGTGCCAGCAGTGGACGAGCCGCACCCACAGATACGCAGTATTTT
few | TRBJ1-3 | TRBD1 | TRBV4-2 | CASSQDRTGTGNTIYF | TGTGCCAGCAGCCAAGATCGGACAGGGACTGGAAACACCATATATTTT
. | TRBJ1-2 | TRBD1 | TRBV6-5 | CASSYSDRAEGYTF | TGTGCCAGCAGTTACTCGGACAGGGCCGAGGGCTACACCTTC
few | TRBJ2-3 | TRBD2 | TRBV4-2 | CASSQESTSGGGYTQYF | TGTGCCAGCAGCCAAGAGTCGACTAGCGGGGGTGGGTATACGCAGTATTTT
. | TRBJ2-7 | . | TRBV9 | CASSVGTTSEQYF | TGTGCCAGCAGCGTAGGGACAACCTCCGAGCAGTACTTC
. | TRBJ2-5 | . | TRBV18 | CASSPRDTQETQYF | TGTGCCAGCTCACCCAGGGACACCCAAGAGACCCAGTACTTC
. | TRBJ2-2 | . | TRBV6-1 | CASSEAVQVNTGELFF | TGTGCCAGCAGTGAAGCGGTACAGGTTAACACCGGGGAGCTGTTTTTT
. | TRBJ2-7 | . | TRBV7-6 | CASSKLGRVYEQYF | TGTGCCAGCAGCAAACTCGGCAGGGTCTACGAGCAGTACTTC
. | TRBJ2-3 | TRBD2 | TRBV19 | CASSIGAGGSDTQYF | TGTGCCAGTAGTATTGGAGCGGGAGGTTCAGATACGCAGTATTTT
. | TRBJ1-4 | . | TRBV30 | CACLHRETNEKLFF | TGTGCCTGTTTACACAGGGAAACTAATGAAAAACTGTTTTTT
. | TRBJ1-5 | TRBD1 | TRBV12-5 | CASRRGTDQPQHF | TGTGCTAGTCGAAGGGGGACAGATCAGCCCCAGCATTTT
. | TRBJ2-5 | . | TRBV14 | CASSQEFDIAYQETQYF | TGTGCCAGCAGCCAAGAGTTCGACATCGCCTACCAAGAGACCCAGTACTTC
. | TRBJ2-5 | . | TRBV10-1 | CVFSQAERQETQYF | TGCGTCTTTTCCCAAGCCGAGCGCCAAGAGACCCAGTACTTC
. | TRBJ2-3 | . | TRBV11-2 | CASSLEVLASTDTQYF | TGTGCCAGCAGCTTAGAGGTGCTAGCGAGTACAGATACGCAGTATTTT
. | TRBJ1-2 | TRBD1 | TRBV28 | CASSIQGASSYGYTF | TGTGCCAGCAGCATACAGGGGGCCTCATCCTATGGCTACACCTTC
. | TRBJ1-1 | . | TRBV5-3 | CASSFTEAFF | TGTGCCAGCAGCTTCACTGAAGCTTTCTTT
once | TRBJ2-2 | . | TRBV30 | CAWRRQGTTGELFF | TGTGCCTGGAGGCGTCAGGGGACCACCGGGGAGCTGTTTTTT
. | TRBJ1-2 | TRBD1 | TRBV4-1 | CASSPPQGAGANYGYTF | TGCGCCAGCAGCCCACCCCAGGGGGCAGGGGCTAACTATGGCTACACCTTC
. | TRBJ2-3 | . | TRBV9 | CASSAHLSTDTQYF | TGTGCCAGCAGCGCGCACCTAAGCACAGATACGCAGTATTTT
. | TRBJ2-3 | . | TRBV5-1 | CASSSGEATDTQYF | TGCGCCAGCAGCTCCGGGGAGGCCACAGATACGCAGTATTTT
. | TRBJ2-3 | . | TRBV10-3 | CAISEGRGGTDTQYF | TGTGCCATCAGTGAGGGGCGGGGAGGTACAGATACGCAGTATTTT